Shown below are 19 T cell receptor beta chains from a single sample sequenced in a study of naive and memory T cell subsets. An equimolar mix of two oligonucleotides served as the beta constant-region primer for TRBC1 and TRBC2. One entry per CDR3 protein, called by TCRdb with MiXCR from the UMI-ligation and nested PCR reads. The sample holds 140,000 to 150,000 distinct CDR3 sequences, approximately 17% seen once. The sequenced sample was naive CD4+ T cells from blood. The receptors were sampled from a human donor in good health.

The sample holds a few counts of this clonotype. This chain connects TRBV3-1 to TRBJ1-2, with 12 bases lining up with TRBD1. Germline CDR1 reads LGHDT; CDR2 reads YNNKEL (reference sequence). V lost 3 bases to trimming and J lost 5 bases; unmatched junction nucleotides: 7. The CDR3 spans 16 residues. CDR3: CASSQSGTGGAYGYTF. In nucleotides, the CDR3 is TGTGCCAGCAGCCAGAGTGGGACAGGGGGCGCGTATGGCTACACCTTC.

This clonotype was found a few times. The V and J genes are TRBV10-3 and TRBJ1-3; D gene ambiguous. Germline loops: CDR1 ENHRY, CDR2 SYGVKD. The CDR3 covers 14 residues. The germline V and J ends were trimmed by 0 bases and 1 base, with 4 bases remaining between them. In nucleotides, the CDR3 is TGTGCCATCAGTGAGTCGGGATCTGGAAACACCATATATTTT. Translating gives CAISESGSGNTIYF.

The rearrangement uses TRBV19 and TRBJ2-2; possibly TRBD1 for D (6 bases). With 7 bases removed from V and 0 bases from J, the gap between germline ends came to 15 bases. CDR1 and CDR2 from the germline V gene are LNHDA and SQIVND (reference sequence). This CDR3 comprises 16 residues. The CDR3 sequence is CASTQGTLTNTGELFF. The CDR3 DNA reads as TGTGCCAGTACCCAGGGGACGCTCACGAACACCGGGGAGCTGTTTTTT.

In its sample, this clonotype was seen many times. This chain connects TRBV7-9 to TRBJ2-7; D may be TRBD1 (6 bases). Germline V gene sequence: CDR1 SEHNR, CDR2 FQNEAQ (reference sequence). V lost 5 bases and J lost 0, with 26 bases in between. The CDR3 contains 19 residues. Written as DNA, the CDR3 is TGTGCCAGCAGCCGAATTACCGGGACAACCAACGCGGGCTCCTACGAGCAGTACTTC. Translation gives CASSRITGTTNAGSYEQYF. Variable domain in full (rest from reference TRBV7-9 and TRBJ2-7): DTGVSQNPRHKITKRGQNVTFRCDPISEHNRLYWYRQTLGQGPEFLTYFQNEAQLEKSRLLSDRFSAERPKGSFSTLEIQRTEQGDSAMYLCASSRITGTTNAGSYEQYFGPGTRLTVT.

This clonotype has at least ten counts. This rearrangement joins TRBV27 to TRBJ1-1; D gene unclear. The CDR3 has 13 amino acids. Germline assignment: CDR1 MNHEY and CDR2 SMNVEV (reference sequence). V lost 0 bases and J 7 bases, leaving 9 bases between the germline ends. CDR3 loop: CASSLSGGLEAFF. CDR3 sequence (DNA): TGTGCCAGCAGTTTATCCGGCGGGCTTGAAGCTTTCTTT.

The table lists this clonotype with a few counts. The CDR3: CASSPPGPKVQNEQFF. The CDR3 nucleotides are TGTGCCAGCAGCCCCCCGGGACCCAAAGTCCAGAATGAGCAGTTCTTC. The chain joins TRBV5-5 to TRBJ2-1; D tentatively reads TRBD1 or TRBD2 (5 bases each). The V and J ends lost 4 bases and 7 bases respectively, with 21 bases between them. This CDR3 is 16 amino acids long. In germline, CDR1 is SGHKS, CDR2 YYEKEE (reference sequence). Complete variable domain (other parts from reference TRBV5-5 and TRBJ2-1): DAGVTQSPTHLIKTRGQQVTLRCSPISGHKSVSWYQQVLGQGPQFIFQYYEKEERGRGNFPDRFSARQFPNYSSELNVNALLLGDSALYLCASSPPGPKVQNEQFFGPGTRLTVL.

The V and J genes are TRBV7-2 and TRBJ1-1, with 9 bases aligning to TRBD1. Trimming at V came to 4 bases and at J to 4 bases, leaving 7 bases not matched to a gene. Germline V CDR1 and CDR2: SGHTA, FQGNSA. This CDR3 region has 15 residues. CDR3 in DNA: TGTGCCAGCAGCTCGGACAGGGGTAGGAGCACTGAAGCTTTCTTT. Encoded protein: CASSSDRGRSTEAFF.

A few counts support this clonotype. V is TRBV5-6 and J is TRBJ2-1; tentative D call: TRBD2 (6 bases). The CDR3 length is 16 residues. V lost 6 bases to trimming and J lost 6 bases, with 22 bases between them. Germline V gene sequence: CDR1 SGHDT, CDR2 YYEEEE. The CDR3 sequence is CASIMRWASEVNEQFF. CDR3 nucleotides: TGTGCCAGCATCATGAGGTGGGCTAGCGAGGTCAATGAGCAGTTCTTC.

This clonotype was counted once. CDR3 DNA: TGTGCCTGGAGTGTAATAGCGGGGGGCTCATACAATGAGCAGTTCTTC. This encodes CAWSVIAGGSYNEQFF. The chain links TRBV30 to TRBJ2-1; 10 bases line up with TRBD2. V dropped 0 bases and J dropped 4; count of bases not matched to a gene: 6. The CDR3 consists of 16 residues. CDR1 GTSNPN and CDR2 SVGIG come from the germline V gene (reference sequence).

In its sample, this clonotype was seen a few times. The chain links TRBV6-2 or TRBV6-3 to TRBJ2-3; 11 bases are a match to TRBD2. This CDR3 region has 15 residues. Germline-derived CDR1 and CDR2 are MNHEY and SVGEGT. The V gene end was trimmed by 6 bases and the J gene end by 2 bases; junction bases not matched to a gene: 4. As DNA, the CDR3 is TGTGCCAGCAGGGTAGCGGGAGGGATCACAGATACGCAGTATTTT. Protein product: CASRVAGGITDTQYF.

The J gene is TRBJ2-5, the V gene TRBV5-5; D is tentatively TRBD1 or TRBD2 (5 bases each). The CDR3 has 15 amino acids. Germline V gene lookup returns CDR1 SGHKS and CDR2 YYEKEE (reference sequence). The ends were cut back, 4 bases at V and 3 bases at J, with 16 bases in the middle. CDR3 DNA: TGTGCCAGCAGCCCCGGGACCGCGTCAAAAGAGACCCAGTACTTC. This codes for CASSPGTASKETQYF.

The chain uses TRBV5-6 and TRBJ2-1, with TRBD1 matching over 8 bases. The CDR3 sequence is 14 residues long. Trimming removed 6 bases from V and 10 bases from J; junction bases left unmatched: 12. The germline V gene encodes CDR1 SGHDT and CDR2 YYEEEE. The CDR3 loop reads CASTGTGVTHEQFF. For the CDR3, the DNA is TGTGCCAGCACCGGGACAGGCGTTACCCACGAGCAGTTCTTC.

This clonotype has just a few counts. This chain joins TRBV20-1 and TRBJ2-7; TRBD1 is a possible D gene (5 bases). Germline V CDR1 and CDR2: DFQATT, SNEGSKA (reference sequence). This CDR3 has 11 residues. With 1 base removed from V and 7 bases from J, the gap between germline ends came to 8 bases. The CDR3 sequence: CSARVRVEQYF. The CDR3 region has the DNA TGCAGTGCTAGAGTCAGGGTTGAGCAGTACTTC.

This CDR3 is CASRGLAGAYEQYF. CDR3 DNA: TGTGCCAGCAGAGGACTAGCGGGAGCCTACGAGCAGTACTTC. The chain joins TRBV12-3 or TRBV12-4 to TRBJ2-7; TRBD2 aligns across 13 bases. This CDR3 comprises 14 residues. V lost 6 bases to trimming and J lost 2 bases; unmatched junction nucleotides: 1.

This clonotype has a handful of counts. The chain employs TRBV10-3 and TRBJ1-1; maybe TRBD1 (5 bases). CDR1 is ENHRY and CDR2 is SYGVKD in the germline V gene. V lost 4 bases and J lost 0, with 9 bases in between. The CDR3 spans 14 residues. The CDR3 DNA reads TGTGCCATCAGTGGCGGACAAATGAACACTGAAGCTTTCTTT. Translating it yields CAISGGQMNTEAFF.

J is TRBJ2-3 and V is TRBV5-1; the D is unclear. V lost 5 bases to trimming and J lost 4 bases, with 5 bases between them. CDR3 length equals 11 residues. CDR1 and CDR2 from the germline V gene are SGHRS and YFSETQ. CDR3 bases: TGCGCCAGCAGTATATCAGATACGCAGTATTTT. As protein: CASSISDTQYF.

The genes are TRBV6-1 and TRBJ2-2, with TRBD1 matching over 8 bases. The CDR3 extends over 16 amino acids. Per germline, CDR1 MNHNS and CDR2 SASEGT. The V segment lost 8 bases and the J segment 0 bases; nucleotides outside the gene matches: 8. CDR3 in amino acids: CASGSTGQANTGELFF. For the CDR3, the DNA is TGTGCCAGCGGTTCCACGGGACAGGCGAACACCGGGGAGCTGTTTTTT.

This clonotype came up a few times. The gene calls are TRBV10-3 and TRBJ2-2, with no clear D. CDR3 length: 12 residues. V was cut by 4 bases and J by 7 bases, with 7 bases left in between. Germline CDR1 reads ENHRY; CDR2 reads SYGVKD. DNA of the CDR3: TGTGCCATCAGTGCTTATCACGGGGAGCTGTTTTTT. Translated, it gives CAISAYHGELFF.

This chain joins TRBV18 and TRBJ2-7; D call uncertain. Trimming removed 3 bases at V and 3 bases at J, with 15 bases between. The CDR3 consists of 15 residues. Looked up from germline, CDR1 is KGHSH and CDR2 is LQKENI. CDR3 region: CASSPARSLDYEQYF. CDR3 bases: TGTGCCAGCTCACCGGCTCGCTCGCTAGACTACGAGCAGTACTTC. Full variable domain (remainder filled in from reference TRBV18 and TRBJ2-7): NAGVMQNPRHLVRRRGQEARLRCSPMKGHSHVYWYRQLPEEGLKFMVYLQKENIIDESGMPKERFSAEFPKEGPSILRIQQVVRGDSAAYFCASSPARSLDYEQYFGPGTRLTVT.